Presented here are 9 T cell receptor beta chains from one specimen sequenced in a study of cytomegalovirus exposure and HLA in healthy donors. The PCR used 60 Vbeta and 13 Jbeta primers. TCRdb's copy holds only in-frame clones and misses some; the assay was immunoSEQ multiplex PCR. The repertoire holds more than 80,000 clones, with 65% to 80% as singletons. The sequenced sample consisted of PBMCs. These receptors originate from a male donor in good health and CMV-seropositive.

The genes are TRBV7-3 and TRBJ2-3, with 9 bases matching TRBD2. This CDR3 has 15 residues. With 4 bases clipped from V and 8 bases from J, the junction kept 10 bases outside the gene matches. CDR1 is SGHTA, CDR2 FQGTGA, per germline. This CDR3 reads CASSSDSGGPGTQYF. The CDR3, as DNA: TGTGCCAGCAGCTCCGATAGCGGGGGACCTGGTACGCAGTATTTT.

This chain joins TRBV30 and TRBJ1-2; D is ambiguous. This CDR3 region has 16 residues. Germline CDR1 is GTSNPN and CDR2 is SVGIG (reference sequence). V was clipped by 3 bases and J by 4 bases, with 21 bases between them. DNA of the CDR3: TGTGCCTGGAGATCGAAGGGCCAATCGGACTTCTATGGCTACACCTTC. Translation gives CAWRSKGQSDFYGYTF.

The chain joins TRBV6-6 to TRBJ1-2; D remains ambiguous. Per germline, CDR1 MNHNY and CDR2 SVGAGI (reference sequence). V lost 6 bases and J 7 bases, leaving 15 bases between the germline ends. The CDR3 is made up of 13 amino acids. In DNA, the CDR3 is TGTGCCAGCAGCCGTGGTGGGCCCTTTGGCTACACCTTC. Amino acid sequence: CASSRGGPFGYTF.

V gene TRBV18 combines with J gene TRBJ2-2; 10 bases agree with TRBD2. The CDR3 is 16 amino acids. Germline V CDR1 and CDR2: KGHSH, LQKENI. After removal of 3 bases from V and 1 base from J, the junction contained 2 bases not matched to a gene. The CDR3 reads CASSPSSGRNTGELFF. The CDR3 nucleotides are TGTGCCAGCTCACCTTCTAGCGGGAGGAACACCGGGGAGCTGTTTTTT.

The CDR3 sequence is CASSYSSRGQPQHF. The CDR3 DNA sequence: TGTGCCAGCAGTTACTCGAGCCGTGGTCAGCCCCAGCATTTT. The chain is built from TRBV6-5 and TRBJ1-5; D ambiguous. The length of the CDR3 is 14 residues. V lost 0 bases and J 6 bases, leaving 9 bases between the germline ends. In germline, CDR1 is MNHEY, CDR2 SVGAGI.

This sequence joins TRBV21-1 and TRBJ2-2; the table's TRBD2 call for D was not verified on the DNA. TRBV21-1 is annotated as a pseudogene. The CDR3 spans 16 residues. This chain's CDR3 is CASSKGTSGRLWELFF. Here the CDR3 DNA reads TGTGCCAGCAGCAAAGGGACTAGCGGGAGGTTATGGGAGCTGTTTTTT.

The chain uses TRBV5-1 and TRBJ1-4; 9 bases agree with TRBD1. Germline V gives CDR1 SGHRS, CDR2 YFSETQ. CDR3 size: 14 residues. V dropped 1 base and J dropped 7; count of bases not matched to a gene: 2. The CDR3 DNA is TGCGCCAGCAGCTTGACAGGGGGCGGTGAAAAACTGTTTTTT. Protein: CASSLTGGGEKLFF. Full variable domain (outside the CDR3, taken from reference TRBV5-1 and TRBJ1-4): KAGVTQTPRYLIKTRGQQVTLSCSPISGHRSVSWYQQTPGQGLQFLFEYFSETQRNKGNFPGRFSGRQFSNSRSEMNVSTLELGDSALYLCASSLTGGGEKLFFGSGTQLSVL.

A note on this clone: The junction does not match germline at one end; this may be a read error. This rearrangement joins TRBV30 to TRBJ2-5; maybe TRBD1 (6 bases). CDR1 and CDR2 (germline): GTSNPN, SVGIG (reference sequence). The CDR3 is 13 amino acids. For the CDR3, the DNA is TGTGCCTGGAGTACCGGGACACAAGAGGCCCAGTACTTC. It codes for CAWSTGTQEAQYF.

The chain employs TRBV7-3 and TRBJ2-6; the D gene is possibly TRBD1 (5 bases). Trimming pared 5 bases from V and 4 bases from J, leaving 15 bases between. In germline, CDR1 is SGHTA, CDR2 FQGTGA. CDR3 length: 16 residues. CDR3 residues: CASSADRGLGANVLTF. CDR3 DNA: TGTGCCAGCAGCGCGGATAGGGGCCTCGGGGCCAACGTCCTGACTTTC.